A selection of T cell receptor beta chains follows, all from one sample in a study of blood T cells in healthy people across ages. TCRdb processed the 5' RACE reads anew with MiXCR; each CDR3 protein has one entry. The repertoire holds about 1,600,000 distinct CDR3 sequences, 35% to 45% seen once, with 7.9% in the top ten. The sample was blood. The receptors come from a woman between 18 and 30 years old in good health. Each CDR3 is given with its conserved first and last residue. A D gene is named only where the DNA matches it firmly. Expanded clones are given a class, and other clones once, few, many or no size at all.

CASSLAGLRASEQFF	TGTGCCAGTAGTTTAGCGGGACTCCGGGCCAGTGAGCAGTTCTTC	TRBJ2-1	TRBD2	TRBV12-3/TRBV12-4	once
CAGRTDSNQPQHF	TGTGCCGGCAGGACAGATAGCAATCAGCCCCAGCATTTT	TRBJ1-5	-	TRBV10-3	few
CASSAAGGQNYEQYF	TGTGCCAGCAGCGCCGCGGGGGGCCAAAACTACGAGCAGTACTTC	TRBJ2-7	TRBD2	TRBV11-1	few
CASSLATSNYGYTF	TGCGCCAGCAGCTTGGCTACGTCTAACTATGGCTACACCTTC	TRBJ1-2	-	TRBV5-1	many
CASSLAPTSKDTQYF	TGTGCCAGCAGCTTAGCCCCCACTAGCAAAGATACGCAGTATTTT	TRBJ2-3	-	TRBV11-2	few
CASRDPRLNTEAFF	TGTGCCAGCAGAGATCCACGGCTGAACACTGAAGCTTTCTTT	TRBJ1-1	-	TRBV6-6	-
CASSLSGGSAYNEQFF	TGTGCCAGCAGTTTATCGGGCGGGAGCGCTTACAATGAGCAGTTCTTC	TRBJ2-1	TRBD2	TRBV27	-
CASSLNGGVNEQFF	TGTGCCAGCAGTTTAAATGGGGGAGTAAATGAGCAGTTCTTC	TRBJ2-1	-	TRBV27	few
CASRAGTGLEKLFF	TGTGCCAGCAGAGCCGGGACAGGGCTCGAAAAACTGTTTTTT	TRBJ1-4	TRBD1	TRBV6-5	-
CAWGGSGQNEQYF	TGTGCCTGGGGCGGGAGCGGTCAGAATGAGCAGTACTTC	TRBJ2-5	TRBD2	TRBV30	-
CSARFLHEQYF	TGCAGTGCTAGATTCTTACACGAGCAGTACTTC	TRBJ2-7	-	TRBV20-1	-
CSVDRLGARTDTQYF	TGCAGCGTTGATCGTCTGGGAGCCCGCACAGATACGCAGTATTTT	TRBJ2-3	-	TRBV29-1	-
CASSQGTSNQPQHF	TGTGCCAGCAGTCAGGGGACATCCAATCAGCCCCAGCATTTT	TRBJ1-5	-	TRBV3-1	few
CASSPTAGTNQPQHF	TGCGCCAGCAGCCCGACAGCAGGGACCAATCAGCCCCAGCATTTT	TRBJ1-5	-	TRBV5-1	few
CSAVPLWEQFF	TGCAGCGCCGTCCCCCTATGGGAGCAGTTCTTC	TRBJ2-1	-	TRBV29-1	few
CASSPVAGASTDTQYF	TGTGCCAGCAGCCCCGTAGCGGGGGCCTCCACAGATACGCAGTATTTT	TRBJ2-3	TRBD2	TRBV9	-
CASNWKGGPDTQYF	TGTGCCAGCAACTGGAAGGGCGGCCCAGATACGCAGTATTTT	TRBJ2-3	-	TRBV6-1	few
CASSSGQGEYYNEQFF	TGTGCCAGCAGCTCCGGACAGGGGGAATATTACAATGAGCAGTTCTTC	TRBJ2-1	TRBD1	TRBV7-3	-
CASSFLPTSADTGELFF	TGTGCCAGCAGCTTCCTACCGACTAGCGCGGACACCGGGGAGCTGTTTTTT	TRBJ2-2	TRBD2	TRBV7-2	-
CASSLAVDTQYF	TGCGCCAGCAGCTTGGCCGTTGATACGCAGTATTTT	TRBJ2-3	-	TRBV5-1	-
CASSHIGQENGYTF	TGCGCCAGCAGCCATATCGGACAGGAAAATGGCTACACCTTC	TRBJ1-2	TRBD1	TRBV4-1	few
CSARPRPSQETQYF	TGCAGTGCTAGACCCCGGCCTTCTCAAGAGACCCAGTACTTC	TRBJ2-5	-	TRBV20-1	-
CASSLENLSTQYF	TGTGCCAGCAGCTTAGAAAACCTTTCCACGCAGTATTTT	TRBJ2-3	-	TRBV7-2	few
CASSLLAGGNLRELFF	TGCGCCAGCAGCCTACTAGCGGGAGGGAACCTCCGGGAGCTGTTTTTT	TRBJ2-2	TRBD2	TRBV5-1	-
CARGVNPGELFF	TGTGCCCGGGGGGTAAACCCCGGGGAGCTGTTTTTT	TRBJ2-2	TRBD2	TRBV10-3	-
CSATGDTEAFF	TGCAGCGCTACAGGGGATACTGAAGCTTTCTTT	TRBJ1-1	TRBD1	TRBV20-1	-
CSVWGVYEQYF	TGCAGTGTTTGGGGCGTCTACGAGCAGTACTTC	TRBJ2-7	-	TRBV20-1	-
CSASLRRGIQETQYF	TGCAGTGCTAGTCTTAGGCGGGGGATCCAAGAGACCCAGTACTTC	TRBJ2-5	TRBD2	TRBV20-1	few
CASSAPGGLISGANVLTF	TGTGCCAGCAGCGCACCAGGGGGCCTGATCTCTGGGGCCAACGTCCTGACTTTC	TRBJ2-6	TRBD1	TRBV7-8	few
CASSSQVGLGTQYF	TGTGCCAGCAGTTCTCAGGTTGGGCTCGGGACCCAGTACTTC	TRBJ2-5	-	TRBV2	-
CASSQDMEGTQPQHF	TGCGCCAGCAGCCAAGATATGGAGGGAACCCAGCCCCAGCATTTT	TRBJ1-5	-	TRBV4-1	-
CATGRAGGIYEQYF	TGTGCCACCGGGCGAGCGGGGGGAATCTACGAGCAGTACTTC	TRBJ2-7	TRBD2	TRBV7-2	-
CSATRTSQETQYF	TGCAGTGCTACACGGACTAGCCAAGAGACCCAGTACTTC	TRBJ2-5	TRBD2	TRBV20-1	-
CASSPGLAGGYTQYF	TGTGCCAGCAGCCCTGGACTAGCGGGAGGTTATACGCAGTATTTT	TRBJ2-3	TRBD2	TRBV7-2	-
CASSQAPQESQYF	TGTGCCAGCAGCCAGGCCCCCCAGGAGTCCCAGTACTTC	TRBJ2-7	-	TRBV7-9	-
CASSHFRTAAEPLHF	TGTGCCAGCAGCCATTTCAGGACCGCCGCAGAGCCCCTCCACTTT	TRBJ1-6	-	TRBV3-1	few
CASSQEAGLDEKLFF	TGTGCCAGCAGCCAAGAGGCAGGGCTTGATGAAAAACTGTTTTTT	TRBJ1-4	-	TRBV3-1	-
CATFSGWRTDTQYF	TGTGCCACCTTCTCAGGTTGGAGGACAGATACGCAGTATTTT	TRBJ2-3	-	TRBV12-3/TRBV12-4	-
CSARDWPLYEQYF	TGCAGTGCTAGAGATTGGCCCCTCTACGAGCAGTACTTC	TRBJ2-7	-	TRBV20-1	-
CASRVVPTHYEQYF	TGTGCCAGCAGGGTTGTCCCAACCCATTACGAGCAGTACTTC	TRBJ2-7	-	TRBV27	few
CASSLGTSGTVEQYF	TGTGCCAGCAGCCTTGGGACTAGCGGGACGGTCGAGCAGTACTTC	TRBJ2-7	TRBD2	TRBV3-1	-
CASSYLAGEQYF	TGTGCCAGCAGTTACCTCGCCGGGGAGCAGTACTTC	TRBJ2-7	-	TRBV6-5	-
CASSPLGHNRETQYF	TGTGCCAGCAGCCCCCTAGGACATAACCGGGAGACCCAGTACTTC	TRBJ2-5	-	TRBV14	once
CASRGQNPTDTQYF	TGTGCCAGCAGGGGACAGAACCCCACAGATACGCAGTATTTT	TRBJ2-3	TRBD1	TRBV27	-